One sample yielded the 26 T cell receptor beta chains listed below, sequenced in a study of blood T cell repertoires in COVID-19. Libraries were prepared by immunoSEQ multiplex PCR; TCRdb keeps only in-frame clonotypes and omits some of them. The sample holds tens of thousands of clones, approximately 78% seen once. The sample consisted of peripheral blood. Receptors originate from a human donor in a cohort sampled during active or convalescent COVID-19.

The J gene is TRBJ2-3, the V gene TRBV19; D uncertain. Trimming cost V 5 bases and J 6 bases, with 9 bases left between them. Germline CDR1 reads LNHDA; CDR2 reads SQIVND (reference sequence). The CDR3 contains 12 residues. The CDR3, as DNA: TGTGCCAGTAGTCCTAGAACTGATACGCAGTATTTT. Amino acids: CASSPRTDTQYF.

This clone turned up a few times. V and J are TRBV9 and TRBJ1-5; 7 bases are shared with TRBD1. Germline V lookup: CDR1 SGDLS, CDR2 YYNGEE. V shed 2 bases, J shed 1 base, and the junction held 6 bases outside the gene matches. There are 16 residues in the CDR3. Here the CDR3 DNA reads TGTGCCAGCAGCGTCTCCCCAGGGGGAAGCAATCAGCCCCAGCATTTT. Its protein product is CASSVSPGGSNQPQHF.

This sequence joins TRBV29-1 and TRBJ1-3; 7 bases line up with TRBD1. J lost 2 bases, V lost 7 bases, and 5 bases had no gene match. In germline, CDR1 is SQVTM, CDR2 ANQGSEA. The CDR3 contains 13 residues. The CDR3 coding sequence is TGCAGCGCCGACACAGGGGCTGGAAACACCATATATTTT. It specifies CSADTGAGNTIYF.

The CDR3, as DNA: TGTGCCTGGAGTGTCGGGCGGGGGCGGATTGGGGCCAACGTCCTGACTTTC. Protein: CAWSVGRGRIGANVLTF. The chain employs TRBV30 and TRBJ2-6; a weak D match, TRBD2 (7 bases). The CDR3 covers 17 residues. V gave up 0 bases and J gave up 3 bases, with 15 bases separating them. Germline V CDR1 and CDR2: GTSNPN, SVGIG (reference sequence).

This clone showed up just a few times. The rearrangement links TRBV11-2 to TRBJ2-5; the D gene is possibly TRBD1 (7 bases). In germline, CDR1 is SGHAT, CDR2 FQNNGV. V was shortened by 4 bases and J by 5 bases, with 8 bases between the two germline ends. CDR3 size: 12 residues. The CDR3 loop is CASSSGGETQYF. The CDR3 nucleotides are TGTGCCAGCAGCTCAGGGGGGGAGACCCAGTACTTC.

This chain uses TRBV5-4 with TRBJ2-2, with no clear D. The germline gives CDR1 SGHNT, CDR2 YYREEE (reference sequence). Trimming stripped 0 bases from V and 6 bases from J, with 15 bases between. The CDR3 covers 16 residues. This CDR3 is CASSLESENPAGELFF. The DNA for the CDR3 is TGTGCCAGCAGCTTGGAGTCGGAGAACCCCGCCGGGGAGCTGTTTTTT.

This chain uses TRBV7-9 with TRBJ2-5, with 9 nucleotides matching TRBD1. The CDR3 has 16 amino acids. Germline V lookup: CDR1 SEHNR, CDR2 FQNEAQ (reference sequence). The V gene end was trimmed by 5 bases and the J gene end by 5 bases; junction bases not matched to a gene: 12. The CDR3 reads CASSPREGTGSETQYF. In DNA, the CDR3 is TGTGCCAGCAGCCCCCGAGAGGGGACAGGGTCGGAGACCCAGTACTTC.

The rearrangement joins TRBV7-6 to TRBJ2-1; 9 nucleotides line up with TRBD1. After removal of 6 bases from V and 0 bases from J, the junction contained 3 bases not matched to a gene. In germline, CDR1 is SGHVS, CDR2 FNYEAQ. This CDR3 is 15 amino acids long. This CDR3 is CASRGQGLSYNEQFF. The CDR3 DNA follows: TGTGCCAGCAGGGGACAGGGCCTCTCCTACAATGAGCAGTTCTTC.

The genes are TRBV10-3 and TRBJ2-3; D not resolved. This CDR3 is 15 amino acids long. Deletions cut 0 bases from V and 0 bases from J, with 7 bases between. Germline values: CDR1 ENHRY, CDR2 SYGVKD. The chain's CDR3 is CAISESLTSTDTQYF. The CDR3 bases are TGTGCCATCAGTGAGTCATTGACTAGCACAGATACGCAGTATTTT.

V gene TRBV4-2 combines with J gene TRBJ2-2; TRBD1 agrees at 7 bases. CDR3 length: 16 amino acids. With V trimmed by 4 bases and J by 6 bases, 11 bases remained unmatched. Germline V CDR1 and CDR2: LGHNA, YNFKEQ. CDR3 in DNA: TGTGCCAGCAGCCCAGATACCCGACAGGGTTCCGGGGAGCTGTTTTTT. Residues: CASSPDTRQGSGELFF.

V is TRBV3-1 (or the pseudogene TRBV3-2) and J is TRBJ1-3, with 8 positions matching TRBD1. This CDR3 contains 15 residues. Per germline, CDR1 LGHDT and CDR2 YNNKEL (reference sequence). The junction had 2 bases not matched to a gene; V was cut back by 4 bases and J by 0 bases. This CDR3 reads CASSLTGGSGNTIYF. The CDR3 DNA sequence: TGTGCCAGCAGCCTAACAGGGGGCTCTGGAAACACCATATATTTT.

The chain links TRBV6-5 to TRBJ2-7; 9 bases are shared with TRBD1. Germline V lookup: CDR1 MNHEY, CDR2 SVGAGI. J lost 3 bases, V lost 7 bases, and 10 bases had no gene match. The CDR3 has 15 amino acids. The CDR3: CASTRSGTGRYEQYF. The CDR3, as DNA: TGTGCCAGCACCCGATCCGGGACAGGGCGCTACGAGCAGTACTTC.

The chain joins TRBV5-4 to TRBJ2-5; the match to TRBD1 covers 7 bases. The CDR3 totals 14 residues. V gave up 0 bases and J gave up 5 bases; unmatched junction bases: 4. Germline assignment: CDR1 SGHNT and CDR2 YYREEE (reference sequence). CDR3 amino acids: CASSLDRGVETQYF. As DNA, the CDR3 is TGTGCCAGCAGCTTGGACAGGGGAGTGGAGACCCAGTACTTC.

The CDR3 bases are TGTGCCAGCAGCGTAGAAATGGGGGCAGGACTCGGCTACACCTTC. Its translation is CASSVEMGAGLGYTF. J is TRBJ1-2 and V is TRBV9; D might be TRBD1 (6 bases). This CDR3 is 15 amino acids long. Between the trimmed V and J ends, which lost 0 bases and 8 bases, there was a span of 17 bases. Germline CDR1 SGDLS, CDR2 YYNGEE.

The CDR3 sequence: CASRTGLAQETQYF. CDR3 DNA: TGTGCCAGCCGGACAGGGCTAGCACAAGAGACCCAGTACTTC. This chain uses TRBV6-5 with TRBJ2-5; 8 bases are shared with TRBD1. The germline V gene encodes CDR1 MNHEY and CDR2 SVGAGI. The CDR3 runs to 14 residues. With V trimmed by 8 bases and J by 2 bases, 7 bases remained unmatched.

The chain joins TRBV5-4 to TRBJ1-2, with 9 bases lining up with TRBD1. Trimming at V came to 5 bases and at J to 5 bases, leaving 7 bases not matched to a gene. This CDR3 is built from 14 residues. Germline CDR1 and CDR2: SGHNT and YYREEE (reference sequence). CDR3 region: CASSPEDRGYGYTF. The CDR3 DNA is TGTGCCAGCAGTCCTGAGGACAGGGGTTATGGCTACACCTTC.

V usage is TRBV2 and J usage is TRBJ1-4, with TRBD1 as a possible D gene (6 bases). This CDR3 region has 14 residues. From germline, CDR1 is SNHLY and CDR2 FYNNEI. Trimming stripped 6 bases from V and 2 bases from J, with 10 bases between. The CDR3 region is CASRKQGTNEKLFF. The CDR3 DNA reads as TGTGCCAGCAGGAAGCAGGGGACTAATGAAAAACTGTTTTTT.

The V call is TRBV7-2, the J call TRBJ2-3, with TRBD1 as a possible D gene (7 bases). Trimming took 4 bases from V and 5 from J, leaving 10 bases between them. This CDR3 comprises 13 residues. Germline lookup yields CDR1 SGHTA and CDR2 FQGNSA. The CDR3 bases are TGTGCCAGCAGCTCCCAGGGGGGAGATACGCAGTATTTT. Translating gives CASSSQGGDTQYF.

The chain joins TRBV10-3 to TRBJ2-1; D call uncertain. Germline lookup yields CDR1 ENHRY and CDR2 SYGVKD. Trimming cost V 11 bases and J 4 bases, with 18 bases left between them. CDR3 length equals 14 residues. The CDR3 protein is CAAQWSDLYNEQFF. The CDR3 DNA sequence: TGTGCCGCCCAGTGGTCCGATCTTTACAATGAGCAGTTCTTC.

This clone occurred once. The chain recombines TRBV9 with TRBJ1-2; 9 positions match TRBD1. Germline V gene sequence: CDR1 SGDLS, CDR2 YYNGEE. V shed 4 bases and J 7 bases; nucleotides not matched to a gene: 11. This CDR3 has 15 residues. The CDR3: CASSPTGGASSGYTF. The CDR3 nucleotides read TGTGCCAGCAGCCCAACAGGGGGCGCGTCGTCTGGCTACACCTTC.

This clone was observed a handful of times. The chain employs TRBV7-2 and TRBJ2-5; TRBD2 matches at 13 bases. The CDR3 is 16 amino acids. Trimming cost V 5 bases and J 5 bases; bases outside gene matches: 8. Germline CDR1 SGHTA, CDR2 FQGNSA. CDR3 in amino acids: CASSDTSGGAWETQYF. DNA for the CDR3: TGTGCCAGCAGCGACACTAGCGGGGGGGCCTGGGAGACCCAGTACTTC.

This chain connects TRBV5-1 to TRBJ1-6; TRBD1 aligns across 11 bases. J gave up 8 bases and V 4 bases, and 5 bases lay outside the gene matches. The V gene's germline CDR1 is SGHRS and CDR2 YFSETQ. The CDR3 totals 15 residues. The CDR3, as DNA: TGCGCCAGCAGCCCGGGACAGGGGGTTGATTCACCCCTCCACTTT. Amino acid sequence: CASSPGQGVDSPLHF.

The rearrangement joins TRBV6-2 or TRBV6-3 to TRBJ2-3; 15 bases are shared with TRBD2. The V gene's germline CDR1 is MNHEY and CDR2 SVGEGT. The CDR3 sequence is 21 residues long. V was clipped by 4 bases and J by 4 bases; unmatched bases: 18. The CDR3 loop reads CASSSITAGLAGGPGADTQYF. DNA for the CDR3: TGTGCCAGCAGTTCCATAACCGCTGGACTAGCGGGGGGGCCTGGGGCAGATACGCAGTATTTT.

The J gene is TRBJ1-3, the V gene TRBV18, with D perhaps TRBD1 (6 bases). The V end lost 1 base, the J end lost 0 bases, and 10 bases lay between the germline ends. Germline V lookup: CDR1 KGHSH, CDR2 LQKENI. CDR3 length equals 16 residues. This CDR3 reads CASSPLYRDSGNTIYF. The CDR3, as DNA: TGTGCCAGCTCACCACTCTACAGGGACTCTGGAAACACCATATATTTT. Using reference TRBV18 and TRBJ1-3 for the parts outside the CDR3, the full variable domain is NAGVMQNPRHLVRRRGQEARLRCSPMKGHSHVYWYRQLPEEGLKFMVYLQKENIIDESGMPKERFSAEFPKEGPSILRIQQVVRGDSAAYFCASSPLYRDSGNTIYFGEGSWLTVV.

The chain uses TRBV27 and TRBJ1-6, with D unresolved. V gave up 6 bases and J gave up 3 bases, with 12 bases separating them. The CDR3 contains 15 residues. Germline CDR1 and CDR2: MNHEY and SMNVEV (reference sequence). The CDR3 bases are TGTGCCAGCAGATACAGAGAAGGCTATAATTCACCCCTCCACTTT. Amino acid sequence: CASRYREGYNSPLHF.

The chain recombines TRBV6-2 or TRBV6-3 with TRBJ1-2; the D gene is possibly TRBD1 (6 bases). The CDR3 sequence is 14 residues long. CDR1 is MNHEY and CDR2 is SVGEGT in the germline V gene. The germline V and J ends were trimmed by 6 bases and 3 bases, with 14 bases remaining between them. The CDR3 bases are TGTGCCAGCAGCCCCAAACAGGGAGACTATGGCTACACCTTC. Protein sequence: CASSPKQGDYGYTF.